This T cell receptor (beta chain) was profiled in a study of regulatory T cells in long-lasting Graves disease. A remark on this clonotype: Its antigen is still unknown.

Building of the TCR beta libraries involved iRepertoire HTBI primers and Arm-PCR of CDR3 regions. TCRdb re-analysed the multiplex PCR reads in MiXCR, keeping a single row per CDR3 protein. Seen here are approximately 690,000 distinct CDR3 sequences, around 30% observed once, and the top ten hold 35% to 55%. General study findings and limits: Persistent Graves' cases showed lower TCR diversity than newly diagnosed cases.

Regarding time point: persistent/refractory GD, antithyroid drugs over 5 years with positive TRAb. Researchers made the TCR library from RNA that was extracted from PBMCs. Diagnosing Graves' disease relied on the American Thyroid Association guidelines. From an endocrinology department in Xi'an, China, came the patients. Staff took roughly 8.1 milliliters of peripheral blood and put it into EDTA tubes. The junction had 1 base not matched to a gene; V was cut back by 3 bases and J by 3 bases. CDR1 is SGDLS, CDR2 YYNGEE, per germline. CDR3 length: 14 residues. The V and J genes are TRBV9 and TRBJ1-3; 9 bases map to TRBD1. This material consisted of peripheral blood mononuclear cells (PBMCs), taken when the disease was refractory, from a patient treated with antithyroid drugs. The receptor was derived from a female donor with Graves disease. In nucleotides, the CDR3 is TGTGCCAGCAGCGCGACAGGGGGTGGAAACACCATATATTTT. Translation gives CASSATGGGNTIYF.